These 25 T cell receptor beta chains share one sample of origin, sequenced in a study of tumor-infiltrating lymphocytes in localized non-small cell lung cancer. Only in-frame clones appear in the TCRdb table, and some are missing; sequencing was by immunoSEQ multiplex PCR. This table has tens of thousands of clones, roughly 88% appearing once. The sequenced sample was lung tumor tissue. Source of these receptors: a human donor with non-small cell lung cancer.

This clone was seen a few times. The chain employs TRBV5-1 and TRBJ2-5, with TRBD1 matching 9 bases. The CDR3 is 14 residues long. Germline V gene data show CDR1 as SGHRS and CDR2 as YFSETQ. V trimming: 4 bases; J trimming: 4 bases; junction bases outside the gene matches: 5. CDR3 sequence: CASSKGGQGETQYF. The CDR3 nucleotides are TGCGCCAGCAGCAAAGGGGGACAGGGAGAGACCCAGTACTTC.

The J gene is TRBJ1-1, the V gene TRBV18, with D tentatively TRBD1 (6 bases). V gave up 2 bases and J gave up 0 bases, with 7 bases separating them. CDR1 is KGHSH, CDR2 LQKENI, per germline. CDR3 size: 14 residues. CDR3 region: CASSPRGLNTEAFF. CDR3 sequence (DNA): TGTGCCAGCTCACCAAGGGGGTTGAACACTGAAGCTTTCTTT.

The genes are TRBV5-8 and TRBJ2-1, with D uncertain. The CDR3 is 12 amino acids. Germline V gene sequence: CDR1 SGHTS, CDR2 YDEGEE. V shed 5 bases and J shed 6 bases, with 9 bases lying between them. The CDR3 reads CASRALSNEQFF. CDR3 DNA: TGTGCCAGCAGGGCCCTCTCCAATGAGCAGTTCTTC. Drawing the rest from reference TRBV5-8 and TRBJ2-1, the complete variable domain is EAGVTQSPTHLIKTRGQQATLRCSPISGHTSVYWYQQALGLGLQFLLWYDEGEERNRGNFPPRFSGRQFPNYSSELNVNALELEDSALYLCASRALSNEQFFGPGTRLTVL.

The J gene is TRBJ1-1, the V gene TRBV18; a possible D gene is TRBD1 (5 bases). Trimming removed 3 bases at V and 1 base at J, with 12 bases between. Germline V lookup: CDR1 KGHSH, CDR2 LQKENI. The CDR3 is made up of 15 amino acids. CDR3 loop: CASSPGGSRNTEAFF. The CDR3 DNA reads as TGTGCCAGCTCACCGGGGGGATCTAGGAACACTGAAGCTTTCTTT.

The chain employs TRBV19 and TRBJ1-6; 7 nucleotides agree with TRBD1. Germline V gives CDR1 LNHDA, CDR2 SQIVND (reference sequence). V lost 2 bases, J lost 8 bases, and 6 bases stayed unmatched. The CDR3 has 15 residues. The CDR3 loop is CASSIFRDSDSPLHF. In DNA, the CDR3 is TGTGCCAGTAGTATATTCCGGGACAGTGATTCACCCCTCCACTTT.

This chain links TRBV30 with TRBJ1-3; the D gene is possibly TRBD1 (5 bases). The V end lost 4 bases, the J end lost 2 bases, and 9 bases lay between the germline ends. This CDR3 region has 13 residues. Germline CDR1 and CDR2: GTSNPN and SVGIG (reference sequence). The CDR3, as DNA: TGTGCCTGGAATAGGGGTACTGGAAACACCATATATTTT. Residues: CAWNRGTGNTIYF.

The CDR3 loop is CASSLDRNSPLHF. As DNA, the CDR3 is TGCGCCAGCAGCTTGGACAGGAATTCACCCCTCCACTTT. The chain is built from TRBV5-1 and TRBJ1-6; maybe TRBD1 (5 bases). CDR1 and CDR2 from the germline V gene are SGHRS and YFSETQ. The length of the CDR3 is 13 residues. Trimming took 0 bases from V and 7 from J, leaving 5 bases between them. Variable domain in full (rest from reference TRBV5-1 and TRBJ1-6): KAGVTQTPRYLIKTRGQQVTLSCSPISGHRSVSWYQQTPGQGLQFLFEYFSETQRNKGNFPGRFSGRQFSNSRSEMNVSTLELGDSALYLCASSLDRNSPLHFGNGTRLTVT.

The chain carries TRBV5-4 and TRBJ2-3, with D possibly TRBD2 on 5 matching bases. The V and J ends lost 4 bases and 2 bases respectively, with 14 bases between them. The CDR3 is 15 residues long. Per the germline V gene, CDR1 is SGHNT and CDR2 is YYREEE (reference sequence). For the CDR3, the DNA is TGTGCCAGCAGCCCCGGGATGGAGTTCACAGATACGCAGTATTTT. Protein sequence: CASSPGMEFTDTQYF. The whole variable domain, remainder taken from reference TRBV5-4 and TRBJ2-3, is ETGVTQSPTHLIKTRGQQVTLRCSSQSGHNTVSWYQQALGQGPQFIFQYYREEENGRGNFPPRFSGLQFPNYSSELNVNALELDDSALYLCASSPGMEFTDTQYFGPGTRLTVL.

The rearrangement joins TRBV6-5 to TRBJ1-1, with 9 bases that match TRBD1. The CDR3 loop spans 15 amino acids. Germline CDR1 is MNHEY and CDR2 is SVGAGI. J gave up 4 bases and V 5 bases, and 8 bases lay outside the gene matches. The CDR3 region has the DNA TGTGCCAGCAGTCGCCTGACAGGGGGACGCACTGAAGCTTTCTTT. This encodes CASSRLTGGRTEAFF.

The chain employs TRBV6-5 and TRBJ2-7; 7 bases align to TRBD1. Germline CDR1 MNHEY, CDR2 SVGAGI. V gave up 3 bases and J gave up 4 bases; unmatched junction bases: 6. This CDR3 has 14 residues. The CDR3 DNA reads as TGTGCCAGCAGTTATAGGGGGCGGACGTACGAGCAGTACTTC. Translation: CASSYRGRTYEQYF.

The rearrangement uses TRBV7-9 and TRBJ1-3; possible D gene TRBD1, 5 bases. Germline CDR1 reads SEHNR; CDR2 reads FQNEAQ (reference sequence). V lost 3 bases and J lost 3, with 6 bases in between. This CDR3 is 13 amino acids long. In DNA form, the CDR3 reads TGTGCCAGCAGCTTGACAGTTGGAAACACCATATATTTT. This translates into CASSLTVGNTIYF.

The chain couples TRBV5-6 to TRBJ1-2, with 7 bases that match TRBD1. The CDR3 is made up of 12 amino acids. V was pared by 6 bases and J by 8 bases, with 7 bases of the junction left unmatched. In germline, CDR1 is SGHDT, CDR2 YYEEEE. In DNA form, the CDR3 reads TGTGCCAGCACCCTTACAGGGGCGGGCTACACCTTC. It encodes CASTLTGAGYTF.

This rearrangement joins TRBV5-4 to TRBJ2-2; TRBD2 might be the D (6 bases). V lost 4 bases and J lost 2, with 12 bases in between. Germline assignment: CDR1 SGHNT and CDR2 YYREEE (reference sequence). The CDR3 runs 15 residues. DNA for the CDR3: TGTGCCAGCAGCGACGGGACTGATAACACCGGGGAGCTGTTTTTT. Protein sequence: CASSDGTDNTGELFF.

This clone was counted a few times. The chain has TRBV12-5 and TRBJ1-6; D is undetermined. There are 13 residues in the CDR3. Germline V lookup: CDR1 LGHNT, CDR2 FRNRAP. V lost 1 base to trimming and J lost 9 bases, with 7 bases between them. The chain's CDR3 is CASGLDIGSPLHF. Here the CDR3 DNA reads TGTGCTAGTGGTTTGGACATTGGTTCACCCCTCCACTTT. The full variable domain, its missing parts supplied by reference TRBV12-5 and TRBJ1-6, is DARVTQTPRHKVTEMGQEVTMRCQPILGHNTVFWYRQTMMQGLELLAYFRNRAPLDDSGMPKDRFSAEMPDATLATLKIQPSEPRDSAVYFCASGLDIGSPLHFGNGTRLTVT.

The chain uses TRBV5-8 and TRBJ1-5; TRBD1 agrees at 7 bases. The CDR3 totals 12 residues. Germline V gives CDR1 SGHTS, CDR2 YDEGEE. The V gene end was trimmed by 3 bases and the J gene end by 12 bases; junction bases not matched to a gene: 6. The CDR3 spells CASSYGTARQHF. CDR3 nucleotide sequence: TGTGCCAGCAGCTACGGGACAGCACGCCAGCATTTT.

The chain has TRBV9 and TRBJ1-3, with 7 bases that match TRBD1. Trimming at V came to 1 base and at J to 0 bases, leaving 13 bases not matched to a gene. The CDR3 has 19 amino acids. The V gene's germline CDR1 is SGDLS and CDR2 YYNGEE. The CDR3 DNA reads TGTGCCAGCAGCGTATCCACGGGGGGACAGACCCGCTCTGGAAACACCATATATTTT. Translated, it gives CASSVSTGGQTRSGNTIYF.

This sequence joins TRBV19 and TRBJ1-6; 9 bases are shared with TRBD1. CDR3 length: 16 amino acids. Germline V gives CDR1 LNHDA, CDR2 SQIVND (reference sequence). The trim removed 1 base at V and 10 bases at J, leaving 8 bases unmatched. The CDR3 is CASSIVRDRVASPLHF. The CDR3 DNA reads TGTGCCAGTAGTATAGTCCGGGACAGGGTAGCGTCACCCCTCCACTTT.

The rearrangement links TRBV7-2 to TRBJ2-1; possibly TRBD2 for D (6 bases). This CDR3 contains 15 residues. The germline gives CDR1 SGHTA, CDR2 FQGNSA. V was shortened by 7 bases and J by 4 bases, with 17 bases between the two germline ends. This CDR3 is CASILVAGSYNEQFF. CDR3 bases: TGTGCCAGCATCCTCGTGGCGGGGTCATACAATGAGCAGTTCTTC.

This rearrangement joins TRBV4-3 to TRBJ2-7; D is perhaps TRBD1 (5 bases). The germline V and J ends were trimmed by 0 bases and 1 base, with 16 bases remaining between them. The length of the CDR3 is 17 residues. From germline, CDR1 is LGHNA and CDR2 YSLEER. Here the CDR3 reads CASSQDLPRGSSYEQYF. CDR3 sequence (DNA): TGCGCCAGCAGCCAAGATTTGCCAAGGGGCAGTTCCTACGAGCAGTACTTC.

The rearrangement joins TRBV6-1 to TRBJ1-1; weak D call: TRBD1 (5 bases). V lost 2 bases to trimming and J lost 7 bases, with 11 bases between them. Germline V CDR1 and CDR2: MNHNS, SASEGT. This CDR3 comprises 13 residues. CDR3 protein: CASSERGRVEAFF. CDR3 in DNA: TGTGCCAGCAGTGAACGGGGGAGGGTTGAAGCTTTCTTT.

The genes are TRBV4-3 and TRBJ1-1; D is unresolved. The CDR3 is 14 amino acids. The V end lost 4 bases, the J end lost 1 base, and 10 bases lay between the germline ends. Germline V gives CDR1 LGHNA, CDR2 YSLEER. The CDR3 here is CASSRITENTEAFF. DNA for the CDR3: TGCGCCAGCAGCCGTATTACAGAGAACACTGAAGCTTTCTTT.

The chain carries TRBV4-3 and TRBJ1-1, with D possibly being TRBD1 (6 bases). CDR3 length: 16 residues. Per the germline V gene, CDR1 is LGHNA and CDR2 is YSLEER. V gave up 5 bases and J gave up 1 base, with 17 bases separating them. This CDR3 is CASSNRGHGRNTEAFF. CDR3 DNA sequence: TGCGCCAGCAGCAACCGGGGGCATGGGCGGAACACTGAAGCTTTCTTT.

The rearrangement links TRBV6-1 to TRBJ1-5; tentative D call: TRBD1 (5 bases). Germline lookup yields CDR1 MNHNS and CDR2 SASEGT. V was cut by 8 bases and J by 8 bases, with 19 bases left in between. This CDR3 contains 14 residues. The CDR3 DNA reads TGTGCCAGCGATAAGACAGCCGCCTATGAGCCCCAGCATTTT. Translation: CASDKTAAYEPQHF.

This clone has just one count. Compared with germline, one end of the junction differs, possibly owing to a read error. The chain combines TRBV5-1 with TRBJ1-1, with TRBD1 identical over 11 bases. CDR1 and CDR2 from the germline V gene are SGHRS and YFSETQ. This CDR3 is 17 amino acids long. The CDR3 protein is CASSSVPGQGVNSEAFF. The CDR3 region has the DNA TGCGCCAGCAGCTCGGTCCCGGGACAGGGGGTGAACAGTGAAGCTTTCTTT.

This clone was recorded only once. CDR3 sequence (DNA): TGTGCCAGCAGCTTGCAGGACAGGGGGCATGGCTACACCTTC. Its protein product is CASSLQDRGHGYTF. The rearrangement links TRBV5-4 to TRBJ1-2, with TRBD1 identical over 11 bases. This CDR3 is 14 amino acids long. The J segment lost 6 bases and the V segment lost 1 base, leaving 2 bases of the junction unmatched. Germline V gene data show CDR1 as SGHNT and CDR2 as YYREEE (reference sequence).